Below, 25 T cell receptor beta chains from the same sample are listed, as sequenced in a study of T cell clonality in common variable immunodeficiency. Produced via immunoSEQ multiplex PCR; TCRdb's table is partial and in-frame only. Reported are roughly 40,000 clones, none seen only once; the ten largest carry about 3%. Material for sequencing was peripheral blood mononuclear cells. The receptors derive from a person aged 18-70 years in good health.

About this clone: A much larger clone differs from this one at a single base, so this may be a read error. The read is 3 residues too short to cover the CDR3 end, so that end is filled in from the germline J gene. The chain joins TRBV20-1 to TRBJ2-5; tentatively, D is TRBD2 (5 bases). This CDR3 region has 14 residues. The germline CDR1 and CDR2 sequences are DFQATT and SNEGSKA (reference sequence). CDR3 bases read: TGCAGTGCTAAGGTAGCGAGCACCACAGATACC. Amino acid sequence: CSAKVASTTDT. In full, the CDR3 reads CSAKVASTTDTQYF.

This clone has ten or more counts. The CDR3 end lies 3 residues beyond the end of the read and is filled in from the germline J gene. V is TRBV2 and J is TRBJ1-2; 7 nucleotides agree with TRBD1. This CDR3 has 13 amino acids. Germline lookup yields CDR1 SNHLY and CDR2 FYNNEI. The CDR3 loop is CASRTTDRRGYTF. CDR3 DNA, as far as it was read: TGTGCCAGCAGGACCACGGACAGGCGAGGC.

This clone has ten or more counts. The observed sequence ends 3 residues before the CDR3 terminus, with the missing tail filled in from the germline J gene. The chain has TRBV19 and TRBJ2-2; 7 positions agree with TRBD2. The V segment lost 10 bases and the J segment 1 base; nucleotides outside the gene matches: 12. The V gene's germline CDR1 is LNHDA and CDR2 SQIVND (reference sequence). This CDR3 has 16 amino acids. CDR3 region: CATKQRGGVNTGELFF. The part of the CDR3 DNA that was read is TGTGCCACGAAACAGAGGGGAGGGGTGAACACCGGGGAG.

The DNA read from the CDR3 is TGTGCCAGCAGCCAAGGGGGTCGCTACGAG. This translates into CASSQGGRYE. The entire CDR3 reads CASSQGGRYEQYF. The chain has TRBV11-2 and TRBJ2-7; possibly TRBD1 for D (6 bases). The read gets to within 3 residues of the CDR3 end, and the germline J gene fills in the rest. The V and J ends lost 5 bases and 3 bases respectively, with 11 bases between them. Germline V gives CDR1 SGHAT, CDR2 FQNNGV. The length of the CDR3 is 13 residues.

This clone was picked up many times. The CDR3 end lies 3 residues beyond the end of the read and is filled in from the germline J gene. The chain employs TRBV20-1 and TRBJ2-1; 7 bases fit TRBD1. Per germline, CDR1 DFQATT and CDR2 SNEGSKA (reference sequence). Germline trimming cut 5 bases from V and 4 bases from J; bases unmatched to any gene: 17. The CDR3 runs 17 residues. The CDR3 spells CSADFTGTANSYNEQFF. The CDR3 DNA, read in part, is TGCAGTGCTGACTTTACCGGGACAGCAAATTCTTACAATGAG.

This clone was counted at least ten times. The CDR3 bases that were read are TGTGCCAGCAGCTTAGAAACACAGGATAATTCACCC. Its translation is CASSLETQDNSP. The entire CDR3 protein is CASSLETQDNSPLHF. This chain uses TRBV7-6 with TRBJ1-6, with D maybe TRBD1 (5 bases). Read coverage stops 3 residues before the CDR3 terminus; the germline J gene supplies the remainder. This CDR3 region has 15 residues. Germline CDR1 is SGHVS and CDR2 is FNYEAQ. The ends were cut back, 1 base at V and 5 bases at J, with 9 bases in the middle.

This clone was recorded at least ten times. The read ends 3 residues early relative to the CDR3; the germline J gene fills the gap. This chain connects TRBV4-1 to TRBJ1-5; TRBD1 is a possible D gene (6 bases). Trimming shortened V by 2 bases and J by 4 bases, and 18 bases separated the two germline ends. The V gene's germline CDR1 is MGHRA and CDR2 YSYEKL. The CDR3 spans 17 residues. CDR3 sequence: CASSQSGARSLNQPQHF. The CDR3 bases that were read are TGCGCCAGCAGCCAATCAGGGGCGCGTTCACTAAATCAGCCC.

This clone was observed many times. The read ends 3 residues shy of where the CDR3 ends; the end is completed using the germline J gene. V gene TRBV10-3 combines with J gene TRBJ1-3, with 7 bases aligning to TRBD1. The V gene end was trimmed by 7 bases and the J gene end by 0 bases; junction bases not matched to a gene: 6. The CDR3 has 15 residues. Germline V gives CDR1 ENHRY, CDR2 SYGVKD. CDR3 bases read: TGTGCCATCAAGGGACAGAGCATCTCTGGAAACACC. Protein product: CAIKGQSISGNT. From start to end, the CDR3 is CAIKGQSISGNTIYF.

This clone was counted at least ten times. The read gets to within 3 residues of the CDR3 end, and the germline J gene fills in the rest. This chain joins TRBV20-1 and TRBJ2-7, with 7 positions matching TRBD1. Germline V gene sequence: CDR1 DFQATT, CDR2 SNEGSKA (reference sequence). The CDR3 contains 14 residues. The V segment lost 6 bases and the J segment 3 bases; nucleotides outside the gene matches: 11. CDR3 DNA, as far as it was read: TGCAGTGCGCATGGAGCAGGACAGGACTACGAG. Translated: CSAHGAGQDYE. The full-length CDR3 reads as CSAHGAGQDYEQYF.

This clone has just a few counts. CDR3 DNA (partial): TGCAGTGCCACCGCGTACAATGAG. It translates to CSATAYNE. The entire CDR3 protein is CSATAYNEQFF. The genes are TRBV20-1 and TRBJ2-1; the D is unclear. The read gets to within 3 residues of the CDR3 end, and the germline J gene fills in the rest. CDR3 length: 11 amino acids. The V end lost 6 bases, the J end lost 4 bases, and 7 bases lay between the germline ends. CDR1 DFQATT and CDR2 SNEGSKA come from the germline V gene (reference sequence).

In its sample, this clone was seen many times. The sequenced fragment ends 3 residues before the CDR3 boundary, so the rest is inferred from the germline J gene. The chain employs TRBV20-1 and TRBJ2-3; tentatively, D is TRBD1 (7 bases). This CDR3 has 15 residues. V was trimmed by 0 bases and J by 5 bases, leaving 15 bases between them. Per the germline V gene, CDR1 is DFQATT and CDR2 is SNEGSKA (reference sequence). The chain's CDR3 is CSARDPRGAKDTQYF. The CDR3 DNA, read in part, is TGCAGTGCTAGAGATCCCAGGGGGGCAAAAGATACG.

This clone has a count of ten or more. The sequenced fragment ends 3 residues before the CDR3 boundary, so the rest is inferred from the germline J gene. The chain employs TRBV13 and TRBJ1-1; maybe TRBD1 (5 bases). CDR1 is PRHDT, CDR2 FYEKMQ, per germline (reference sequence). This CDR3 is built from 15 residues. With 0 bases removed from V and 1 base from J, the gap between germline ends came to 9 bases. CDR3 protein: CASSLGRQTNTEAFF. The DNA read from the CDR3 is TGTGCCAGCAGCTTAGGCCGACAGACGAACACTGAA.

This clone was recorded many times. Sequencing ends 3 residues short of the CDR3 end; the germline J gene provides the rest. This sequence joins TRBV7-6 and TRBJ2-7, with 13 bases aligning to TRBD2. Germline V CDR1 and CDR2: SGHVS, FNYEAQ. J gave up 1 base and V 3 bases, and 6 bases lay outside the gene matches. The CDR3 totals 17 residues. CDR3 in amino acids: CASSLGLAGRGSYEQYF. The covered CDR3 bases are TGTGCCAGCAGCTTGGGACTAGCGGGAAGAGGATCCTACGAG.

There are many counts of this clone. The CDR3 end falls 3 residues outside the read, so it is completed with the germline J gene. This chain links TRBV7-6 with TRBJ2-3; the match to TRBD1 covers 7 bases. The CDR3 loop spans 15 amino acids. Germline V CDR1 and CDR2: SGHVS, FNYEAQ. With V trimmed by 5 bases and J by 3 bases, 8 bases remained unmatched. The CDR3 region is CASSHRDSITDTQYF. The CDR3 DNA, read in part, is TGTGCCAGCAGCCATCGGGACAGTATTACAGATACG.

This clone was detected many times. The read terminates 3 residues before the CDR3 end, so the remaining end is supplied by the germline J gene. V gene TRBV5-6 combines with J gene TRBJ1-5; 9 nucleotides align to TRBD1. V dropped 3 bases and J dropped 2; count of bases not matched to a gene: 3. Per germline, CDR1 SGHDT and CDR2 YYEEEE. This CDR3 has 15 residues. The CDR3 DNA, read in part, is TGTGCCAGCAGCTCAGGGACAGGGCGCAATCAGCCC. Protein product: CASSSGTGRNQP. The full CDR3 protein reads CASSSGTGRNQPQHF.

This clone was observed at least ten times. The read halts 3 residues ahead of the CDR3 end, with the missing end drawn from the germline J gene. The chain couples TRBV5-6 to TRBJ1-5; 8 bases map to TRBD1. CDR1 is SGHDT and CDR2 is YYEEEE in the germline V gene. The ends lost 3 bases at V and 3 bases at J; junction bases unmatched: 2. This CDR3 contains 14 residues. Incomplete CDR3 DNA: TGTGCCAGCAGCTACAGGGGGATCAATCAGCCC. Its protein product is CASSYRGINQP. The CDR3 as a whole reads CASSYRGINQPQHF.

This clone has just a few counts. The DNA ends 3 residues before the CDR3 does, and the rest of the CDR3 is filled in from the germline J gene. The chain links TRBV7-9 to TRBJ2-7, with D maybe TRBD1 (6 bases). The germline V gene has CDR1 SEHNR and CDR2 FQNEAQ (reference sequence). Deletions cut 8 bases from V and 2 bases from J, with 19 bases between. This CDR3 has 15 amino acids. Partial CDR3 DNA: TGTGCCAGCCGACCAATTACAGGGAACACCTACGAG. This codes for CASRPITGNTYE. Given in full, the CDR3 is CASRPITGNTYEQYF.

This clone was counted ten times or more. With the read ending 3 residues before the CDR3 end, the germline J gene is used to fill in that end. The V gene is TRBV24-1, the J gene TRBJ2-3; the D gene could be TRBD1 or TRBD2 (5 bases each). This CDR3 comprises 15 residues. Trimming removed 3 bases from V and 5 bases from J, with 14 bases in between. From germline, CDR1 is KGHDR and CDR2 SFDVKD. This CDR3 reads CATSDGSGRIDTQYF. CDR3 DNA (partial): TGTGCCACCAGTGATGGGTCAGGGAGAATAGATACG.

There are many counts of this clone. The read ends 3 residues shy of where the CDR3 ends; the end is completed using the germline J gene. The chain recombines TRBV5-1 with TRBJ2-5; TRBD2 aligns across 13 bases. Germline V gives CDR1 SGHRS, CDR2 YFSETQ. Losses at the gene ends were 0 bases for V and 5 bases for J; bases not matched to a gene: 7. The length of the CDR3 is 17 residues. The CDR3 loop reads CASSLAQLAGGGETQYF. CDR3 DNA, as far as it was read: TGCGCCAGCAGCTTGGCTCAACTAGCGGGAGGGGGTGAGACC.

This clone was observed at least ten times. The read ends 3 residues before the CDR3 terminus; that terminus is restored from the germline J gene. The V call is TRBV20-1, the J call TRBJ2-7, with TRBD2 identical over 12 bases. Per the germline V gene, CDR1 is DFQATT and CDR2 is SNEGSKA (reference sequence). This CDR3 spans 17 amino acids. Unmatched junction bases numbered 10, after V lost 1 base and J lost 3 bases. CDR3 in amino acids: CSARGSRGLAGSYEQYF. CDR3 bases read: TGCAGTGCTAGAGGAAGCAGAGGACTAGCGGGGAGCTACGAG.

This clone was seen ten or more times. The read comes to an end 3 residues before the CDR3 does, leaving the germline J gene to fill in the end. V is TRBV7-6 and J is TRBJ1-2; a weak D match, TRBD1 (6 bases). Trimming removed 5 bases at V and 6 bases at J, with 16 bases between. The CDR3 totals 14 residues. Germline V gene lookup returns CDR1 SGHVS and CDR2 FNYEAQ. CDR3 in amino acids: CASSPGEGGNGYTF. The part of the CDR3 DNA that was read is TGTGCCAGCAGCCCCGGTGAAGGGGGTAATGGC.

This clone was seen only a few times. The CDR3 end lies 3 residues beyond the end of the read and is filled in from the germline J gene. The chain uses TRBV5-6 and TRBJ2-2, with 11 bases matching TRBD2. Trimming took 7 bases from V and 0 from J; bases not matched to a gene: 2. Per germline, CDR1 SGHDT and CDR2 YYEEEE. The CDR3 covers 15 residues. The sequenced CDR3 bases are TGTGCCAGCTCTAGCGGGGGGTCGAACACCGGGGAG. Amino acid sequence: CASSSGGSNTGE. The entire CDR3 protein is CASSSGGSNTGELFF.

Many counts were recorded for this clone. The CDR3 end lies 3 residues beyond the end of the read and is filled in from the germline J gene. The chain joins TRBV5-1 to TRBJ2-3, with TRBD2 matching over 9 bases. Germline V gene data show CDR1 as SGHRS and CDR2 as YFSETQ. The CDR3 is 15 residues long. V lost 1 base and J lost 1; bases outside the gene matches: 1. The CDR3 sequence is CASSLKRGGTDTQYF. Partial CDR3 DNA: TGCGCCAGCAGCTTGAAGCGGGGGGGCACAGATACG.

This clone has a handful of counts. The read halts 3 residues ahead of the CDR3 end, with the missing end drawn from the germline J gene. This chain links TRBV30 with TRBJ2-1; possibly TRBD2 for D (5 bases). Germline loops: CDR1 GTSNPN, CDR2 SVGIG (reference sequence). Trimming removed 4 bases at V and 5 bases at J, with 18 bases between. CDR3 length: 15 amino acids. This CDR3 is CAWTSPGRGHNEQFF. Incomplete CDR3 DNA: TGTGCCTGGACATCCCCAGGACGGGGTCACAATGAG.

In its sample, this clone was seen many times. The missing CDR3 end, 3 residues past where the read stops, is filled in from the germline J gene. This rearrangement joins TRBV2 to TRBJ1-4; tentative D call: TRBD1 (5 bases). The CDR3 loop spans 14 amino acids. Trimming took 6 bases from V and 6 from J, leaving 14 bases between them. Germline CDR1 SNHLY, CDR2 FYNNEI. The covered CDR3 bases are TGTGCCAGCAGCCGGGACTATGGGGATGAAAAA. Its protein product is CASSRDYGDEK. The CDR3, in full, reads CASSRDYGDEKLFF.